These T cell receptor beta chains were read from a single sample in a study of response to subunit inactivated influenza vaccine. TCRdb reprocessed the RT-PCR reads via MiXCR and lists one record per CDR3 protein. The sample carries about 500,000 distinct CDR3 sequences, approximately 15% recorded once. Sequencing used CD4+ T cells sorted from PBMCs, obtained roughly 24 months after vaccination. These receptors were taken from a man between 50 and 75 years old who received an inactivated influenza vaccine. Each CDR3 is given with its conserved first and last residue. A D gene is named only where the DNA matches it firmly. For some rows the clone size is stated as once, few or many, or as a class when expanded; others skip it.

size: -
V: TRBV6-1
D: TRBD1
J: TRBJ1-5
CDR3: CASSRGTVNQPQHF
DNA: TGTGCCAGCTCCAGGGGGACGGTGAATCAGCCCCAGCATTTT

size: few
V: TRBV6-1
D: -
J: TRBJ2-2
CDR3: CASRMDLDTGELFF
DNA: TGTGCCAGCAGGATGGACTTGGACACCGGGGAGCTGTTTTTT

size: few
V: TRBV6-2/TRBV6-3
D: TRBD1
J: TRBJ2-1
CDR3: CASSVPGTGAYKQFF
DNA: TGTGCCAGCAGCGTCCCAGGGACAGGCGCCTATAAGCAGTTCTTC

size: few
V: TRBV20-1
D: TRBD1
J: TRBJ2-1
CDR3: CSARDWDRGVGEQFF
DNA: TGCAGTGCTAGAGATTGGGACAGGGGAGTTGGTGAGCAGTTCTTC

size: few
V: TRBV12-3/TRBV12-4
D: TRBD1
J: TRBJ1-2
CDR3: CASSLADRGNGYTF
DNA: TGTGCCAGCAGTTTAGCAGACAGGGGAAATGGCTACACCTTC

size: -
V: TRBV5-4
D: TRBD2
J: TRBJ2-3
CDR3: CASSFMGGDHTDTQYF
DNA: TGTGCCAGCAGCTTCATGGGGGGGGACCACACAGATACGCAGTATTTT

size: -
V: TRBV6-1
D: TRBD1
J: TRBJ1-4
CDR3: CASRARDRGDEKLFF
DNA: TGTGCCAGCAGGGCCCGGGACAGGGGGGACGAAAAACTGTTTTTT

size: many
V: TRBV4-3
D: -
J: TRBJ1-4
CDR3: CASSQVTGGEKLFF
DNA: TGCGCCAGCAGCCAAGTCACCGGAGGGGAAAAACTGTTTTTT

size: many
V: TRBV7-9
D: -
J: TRBJ2-3
CDR3: CASSVKQGSTDTQYF
DNA: TGTGCCAGCAGCGTGAAGCAGGGCTCCACAGATACGCAGTATTTT

size: -
V: TRBV20-1
D: -
J: TRBJ1-4
CDR3: CSARNYRGGVEKLFF
DNA: TGCAGTGCTAGAAATTATCGGGGAGGGGTTGAAAAACTGTTTTTT

size: -
V: TRBV5-1
D: TRBD2
J: TRBJ2-5
CDR3: CASSLPGTSQETQYF
DNA: TGCGCCAGCAGCTTGCCCGGGACTAGTCAAGAGACCCAGTACTTC

size: -
V: TRBV3-1
D: -
J: TRBJ1-4
CDR3: CASSQRGQGGEKLFF
DNA: TGTGCCAGCAGCCAGCGCGGGCAGGGCGGTGAAAAACTGTTTTTT

size: many
V: TRBV29-1
D: TRBD1
J: TRBJ2-7
CDR3: CSVGDRAYEQYF
DNA: TGCAGCGTTGGGGACAGGGCGTACGAGCAGTACTTC

size: -
V: TRBV4-2
D: -
J: TRBJ1-1
CDR3: CASSQDLRGGRTEAFF
DNA: TGTGCCAGCAGCCAAGATTTACGGGGCGGTAGGACTGAAGCTTTCTTT

size: -
V: TRBV11-2
D: -
J: TRBJ1-2
CDR3: CASSRSRASYTF
DNA: TGTGCCAGCAGCCGTTCTCGGGCTAGCTACACCTTC

size: many
V: TRBV12-3/TRBV12-4
D: -
J: TRBJ1-3
CDR3: CASSGGPGNTIYF
DNA: TGTGCCAGCAGTGGTGGACCCGGAAACACCATATATTTT